The subject of this entry is one TCR beta chain. These data belong to a study of Graves' ophthalmopathy and Graves' hyperthyroidism. Amplifying from RNA transcripts, the study obtained TCR beta CDR3 regions. Second-round multiplex PCR followed a first-round RT-PCR using HTBI primers. TCRdb independently ran MiXCR on the multiplex PCR reads; one entry per CDR3 protein. The sample carries around 1.1 million distinct CDR3 sequences, roughly two fifths recorded once. The ends lost 7 bases at V and 7 bases at J; junction bases unmatched: 4. This CDR3 has 11 residues. Germline CDR1 reads SQVTM; CDR2 reads ANQGSEA.

The sequence derives from an adult man with Graves' hyperthyroidism. The chain employs TRBV29-1 and TRBJ1-3, with 7 bases identical to TRBD1. The sample was peripheral blood or thyroid tissue (not recorded which). This CDR3 reads CSGVQGNTIYF. In DNA, the CDR3 is TGCAGCGGAGTACAGGGGAACACCATATATTTT.